The sample holds a few counts of the clone carrying this T cell receptor beta chain. As yet, its antigen is unknown. TCRdb re-analysed the reads in MiXCR, keeping a single row per CDR3 protein. Counted here are hundreds of thousands of distinct CDR3 sequences, 32% occurring once; the ten biggest clones make up around 12%. The CDR3 spans 15 residues. Deletions cut 4 bases from V and 3 bases from J, with 17 bases between. In germline, CDR1 is SGHNT, CDR2 YYREEE (reference sequence). The entry originates in a study of T cell repertoires in cytomegalovirus infection. Background on the study: Both a matching HLA type and CMV infection were indicated by public TCR beta signatures.

Study-level results: Adding up the frequency of public TCR beta families identified people who carried CMV plus the relevant HLA. Dominating the ex vivo response were HLA-C-restricted CMV-specific TCR beta clonotypes.

The V gene is TRBV5-4, the J gene TRBJ2-7; the D gene is possibly TRBD2 (6 bases). This sample comprised cultured CD8+ T cells from PBMCs, obtained from culture after CMV antigen stimulation. This sequence was found in a human donor in good health (CMV status not recorded). Some clones in this sample may be carry-over from other donors' samples. The CDR3, as DNA: TGTGCCAGCAGCCAAGACCGGGACTCAGTCTACGAGCAGTACGTC. Translation: CASSQDRDSVYEQYV.